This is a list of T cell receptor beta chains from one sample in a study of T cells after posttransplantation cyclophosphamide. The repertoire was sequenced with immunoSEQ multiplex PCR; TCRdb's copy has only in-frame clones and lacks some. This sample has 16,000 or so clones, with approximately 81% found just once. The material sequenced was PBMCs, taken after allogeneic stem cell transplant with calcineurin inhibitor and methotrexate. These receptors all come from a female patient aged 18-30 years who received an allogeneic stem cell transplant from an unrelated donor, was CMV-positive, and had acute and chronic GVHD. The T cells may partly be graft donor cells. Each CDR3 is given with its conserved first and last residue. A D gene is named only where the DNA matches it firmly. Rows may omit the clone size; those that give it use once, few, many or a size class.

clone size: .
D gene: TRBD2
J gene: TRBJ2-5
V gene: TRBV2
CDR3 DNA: TGTGCCAGCACCAGGACTAGCGGGTTACAAGAGACCCAGTACTTC
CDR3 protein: CASTRTSGLQETQYF

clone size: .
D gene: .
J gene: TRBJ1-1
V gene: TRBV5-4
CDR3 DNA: TGTGCCAGCAGCACCAGGGGAGGGATGAACACTGAAGCTTTCTTT
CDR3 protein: CASSTRGGMNTEAFF

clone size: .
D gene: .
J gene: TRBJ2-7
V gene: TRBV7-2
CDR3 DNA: TGTGCCAGCAGCCCCACCGGGGGTAGGTCCTACGAGCAGTACTTC
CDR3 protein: CASSPTGGRSYEQYF

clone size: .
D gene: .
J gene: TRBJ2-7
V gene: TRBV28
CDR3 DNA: TGTGCCAGCAGTCCGATCCGACCCCAGGGCTACGAGCAGTACTTC
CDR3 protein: CASSPIRPQGYEQYF

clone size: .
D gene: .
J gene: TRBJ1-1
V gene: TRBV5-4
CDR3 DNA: TGTGCCAGCAGCCTCAGGGGTCGTCACACTGAAGCTTTCTTT
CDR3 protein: CASSLRGRHTEAFF

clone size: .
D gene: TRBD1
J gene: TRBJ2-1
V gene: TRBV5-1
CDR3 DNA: TGCGCCAGCACCCTCGGGGACAGGGACTACAATGAGCAGTTCTTC
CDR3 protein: CASTLGDRDYNEQFF

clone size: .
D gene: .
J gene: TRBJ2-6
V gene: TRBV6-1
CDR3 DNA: TGTGCCAGCACGGCCTCGAGGGGGGCCAACGTCCTGACTTTC
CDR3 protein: CASTASRGANVLTF

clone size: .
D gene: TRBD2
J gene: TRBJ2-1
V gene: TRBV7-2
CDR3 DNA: TGTGCCAGCAGCCCGTCAGGACTAGCGGGAGCACTCAATGAGCAGTTCTTC
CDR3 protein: CASSPSGLAGALNEQFF

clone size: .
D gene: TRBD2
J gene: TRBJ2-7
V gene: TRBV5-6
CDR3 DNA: TGTGCCAGCAGTAATTGGGGGGGACTAACCTACGAGCAGTACTTC
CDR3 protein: CASSNWGGLTYEQYF

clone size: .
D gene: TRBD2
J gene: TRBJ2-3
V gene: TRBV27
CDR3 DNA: TGTGCCAGCAGTTTAATCGGGACTAGCGGTTACACAGATACGCAGTATTTT
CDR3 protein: CASSLIGTSGYTDTQYF

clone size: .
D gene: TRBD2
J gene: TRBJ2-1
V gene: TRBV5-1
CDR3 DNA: TGCGCCAGCAGCCAGACTAGCGGCCCCTACAATGAGCAGTTCTTC
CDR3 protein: CASSQTSGPYNEQFF

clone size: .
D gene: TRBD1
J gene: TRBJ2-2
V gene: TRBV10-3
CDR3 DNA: TGTGCCATACGACAGGGGAACACCGGGGAGCTGTTTTTT
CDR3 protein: CAIRQGNTGELFF

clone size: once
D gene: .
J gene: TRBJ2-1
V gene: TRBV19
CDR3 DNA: TGTGCCAGTAGTATCCTAGACGCTCGGTCCTACAATGAGCAGTTCTTC
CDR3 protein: CASSILDARSYNEQFF

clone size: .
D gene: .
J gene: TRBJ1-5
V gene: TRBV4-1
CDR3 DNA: TGCGCCAGCAGCCAAGAAGCTATTAGCAATCAGCCCCAGCATTTT
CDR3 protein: CASSQEAISNQPQHF

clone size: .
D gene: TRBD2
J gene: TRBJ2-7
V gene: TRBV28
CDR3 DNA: TGTGCCAGCAGCGACAGGGACCGTGGGACTAGCGGGATCCACGAGCAGTACTTC
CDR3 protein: CASSDRDRGTSGIHEQYF

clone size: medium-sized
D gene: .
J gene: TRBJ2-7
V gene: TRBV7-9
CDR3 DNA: TGTGCCAGCAGCTTAGAGGTCGGGGTTGACGAGCAGTACTTC
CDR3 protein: CASSLEVGVDEQYF

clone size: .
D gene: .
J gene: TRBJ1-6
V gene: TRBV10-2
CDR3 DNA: TGCGCCAGCGGCCCCAGCGGATACTCACCCCTCCACTTT
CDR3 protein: CASGPSGYSPLHF

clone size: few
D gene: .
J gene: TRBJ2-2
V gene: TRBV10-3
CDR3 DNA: TGTGCCATCAGTGGAGGACAAACCACCGGGGAGCTGTTTTTT
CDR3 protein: CAISGGQTTGELFF

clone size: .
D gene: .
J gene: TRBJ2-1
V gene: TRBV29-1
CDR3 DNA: TGCAGCGTTGAAGTGAGCGGGAATGAGCAGTTCTTC
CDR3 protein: CSVEVSGNEQFF

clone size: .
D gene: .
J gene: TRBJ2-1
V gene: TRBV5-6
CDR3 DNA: TGTGCCAGCAGATTCGAGGGAGGCATCAATGAGCAGTTCTTC
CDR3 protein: CASRFEGGINEQFF

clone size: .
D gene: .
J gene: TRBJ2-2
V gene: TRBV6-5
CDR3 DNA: TGTGCCAGCAGCAGCCGGGTGTACACCGGGGAGCTGTTTTTT
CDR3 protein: CASSSRVYTGELFF

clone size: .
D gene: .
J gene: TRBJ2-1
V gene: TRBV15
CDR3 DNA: TGTGCCACCAATGGGGACTCATCCTACAATGAGCAGTTCTTC
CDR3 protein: CATNGDSSYNEQFF

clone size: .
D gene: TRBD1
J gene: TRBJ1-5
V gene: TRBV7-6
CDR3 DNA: TGTGCCAGCAGCGTGGGGACAGATAGCAATCAGCCCCAGCATTTT
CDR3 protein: CASSVGTDSNQPQHF

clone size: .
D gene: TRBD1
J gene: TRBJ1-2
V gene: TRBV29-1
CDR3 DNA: TGCAGCGAGGGACAGGGGATCGGCTACACCTTC
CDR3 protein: CSEGQGIGYTF

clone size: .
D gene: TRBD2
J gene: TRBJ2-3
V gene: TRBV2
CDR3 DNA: TGTGCCAGCAGTGAACGTCCTAGCGGGAGGGCCGAAGATACGCAGTATTTT
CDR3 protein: CASSERPSGRAEDTQYF

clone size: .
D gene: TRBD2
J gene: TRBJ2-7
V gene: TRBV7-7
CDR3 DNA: TGTGCCAGCAGTGATCTTTTTAGCGGGATTCTAGGCGAGCAGTACTTC
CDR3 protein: CASSDLFSGILGEQYF

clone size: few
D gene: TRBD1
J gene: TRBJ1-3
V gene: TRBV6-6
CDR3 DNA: TGTGCCAGCAGTTACGGGACAGCTGGAAACACCATATATTTT
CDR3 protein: CASSYGTAGNTIYF

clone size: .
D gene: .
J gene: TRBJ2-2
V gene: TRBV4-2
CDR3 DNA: TGTGCCAGCAGCTTGGGGGGGCAGACCCTCAGAAGCACCGGGGAGCTGTTTTTT
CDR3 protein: CASSLGGQTLRSTGELFF

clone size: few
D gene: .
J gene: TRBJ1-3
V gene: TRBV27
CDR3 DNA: TGTGCCACCCGTGGGGGAGGCTCTGGAAACACCATATATTTT
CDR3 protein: CATRGGGSGNTIYF